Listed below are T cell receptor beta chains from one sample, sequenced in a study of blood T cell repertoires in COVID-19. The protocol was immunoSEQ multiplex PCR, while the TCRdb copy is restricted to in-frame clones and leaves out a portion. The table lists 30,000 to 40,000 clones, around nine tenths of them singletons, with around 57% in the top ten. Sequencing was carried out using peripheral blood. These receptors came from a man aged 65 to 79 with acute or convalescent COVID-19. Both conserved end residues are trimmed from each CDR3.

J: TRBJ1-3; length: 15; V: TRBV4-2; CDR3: ASSQDLRQGGGNTIY
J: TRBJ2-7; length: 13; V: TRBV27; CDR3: ASSMASGGPYEQY
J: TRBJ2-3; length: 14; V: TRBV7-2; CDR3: ASSFASGGVADTQY
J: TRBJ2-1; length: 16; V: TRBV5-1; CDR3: ASRAGESSGSLYNEQF
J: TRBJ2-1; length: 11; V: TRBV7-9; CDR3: ASSSAGANEQF
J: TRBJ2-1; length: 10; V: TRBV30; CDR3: AWISLGDEQF
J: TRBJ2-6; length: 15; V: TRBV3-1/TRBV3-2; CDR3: ASSQGTGGSGANVLT
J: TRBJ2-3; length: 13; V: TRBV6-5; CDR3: ASSYGQGNPDTQY
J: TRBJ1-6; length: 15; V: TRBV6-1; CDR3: ASSGAGQGVYNSPLH
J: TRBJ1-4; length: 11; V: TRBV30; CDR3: AWGQGEGEKLF
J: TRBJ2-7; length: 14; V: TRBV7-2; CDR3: ASSLVSGGPLPEQY
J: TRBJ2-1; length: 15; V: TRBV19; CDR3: ASTEGTSGSSYNEQF
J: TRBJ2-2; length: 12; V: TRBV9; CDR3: ASRTSGRAGELF
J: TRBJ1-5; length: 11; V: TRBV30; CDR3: AWSGQGNQPQH
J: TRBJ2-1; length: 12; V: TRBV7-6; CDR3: ASSPRVGANEQF
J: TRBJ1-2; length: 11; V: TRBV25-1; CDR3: ASSEGQSYGYT
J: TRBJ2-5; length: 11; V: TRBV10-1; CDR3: ASSAPGEETQY
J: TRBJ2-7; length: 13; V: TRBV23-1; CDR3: ASSQLGPAPYEQY
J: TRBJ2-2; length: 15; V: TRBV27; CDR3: ASSRAPSGTDTGELF
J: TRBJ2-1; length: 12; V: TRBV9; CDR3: ASTTGQGASEQF
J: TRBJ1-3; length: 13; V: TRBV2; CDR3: ASRLLRQGGNTIY
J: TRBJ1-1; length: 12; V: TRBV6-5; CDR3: ASSPTGRVAEAF
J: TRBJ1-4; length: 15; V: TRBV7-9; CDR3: ASSLGVLGSSGEKLF